This T cell receptor beta chain is drawn from a study of CD8+ T cells in alopecia areata. Study at large: In an open-label trial, patients got 5 to 10 mg tofacitinib twice daily. The protocol delivered tofacitinib for 6 to 18 months, then withdrew it for 6 months.

Reverse transcribed after extraction, RNA yielded cDNA as the sequencing template. Produced via immunoSEQ multiplex PCR; TCRdb's table is partial and in-frame only. The sample carries 150,000 to 250,000 clones, 55% to 70% recorded once. Overall study findings and caveats: Scalp and blood samples kept many expanded lesional clones throughout tofacitinib.

About this clone: Its specificity is unknown. This CDR3 is also generated by other DNA sequences in the sample.

Treatment described: oral pan-JAK inhibitor, 5-10 mg twice daily. The sorting of PBMCs gave CD4+ and CD8+ T cells. This sequence originates from a human donor with alopecia areata. Here the sequenced sample was CD4+ T cells sorted from blood, taken at week 24, from a patient treated with tofacitinib.

The CDR3 sequence is CASSLVAGEETQYF. Here the CDR3 DNA reads TGCGCCAGCAGCTTGGTCGCGGGAGAAGAGACCCAGTACTTC. This chain joins TRBV5-1 and TRBJ2-5; 7 bases align to TRBD2. J gave up 3 bases and V 0 bases, and 2 bases lay outside the gene matches. This CDR3 contains 14 residues. Germline values: CDR1 SGHRS, CDR2 YFSETQ. The full variable domain, with the rest looked up from reference TRBV5-1 and TRBJ2-5, is KAGVTQTPRYLIKTRGQQVTLSCSPISGHRSVSWYQQTPGQGLQFLFEYFSETQRNKGNFPGRFSGRQFSNSRSEMNVSTLELGDSALYLCASSLVAGEETQYFGPGTRLLVL.